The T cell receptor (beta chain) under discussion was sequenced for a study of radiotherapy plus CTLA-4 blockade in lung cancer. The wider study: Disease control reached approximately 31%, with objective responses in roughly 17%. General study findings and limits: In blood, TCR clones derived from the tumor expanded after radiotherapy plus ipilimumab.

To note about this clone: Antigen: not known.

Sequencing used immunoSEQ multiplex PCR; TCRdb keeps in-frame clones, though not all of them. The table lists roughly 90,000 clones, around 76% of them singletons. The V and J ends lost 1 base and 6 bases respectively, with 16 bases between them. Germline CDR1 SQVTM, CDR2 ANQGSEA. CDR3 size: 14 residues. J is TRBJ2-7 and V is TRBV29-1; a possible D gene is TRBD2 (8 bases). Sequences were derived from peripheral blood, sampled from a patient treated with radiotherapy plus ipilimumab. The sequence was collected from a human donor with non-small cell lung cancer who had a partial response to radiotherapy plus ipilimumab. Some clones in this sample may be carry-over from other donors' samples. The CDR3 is CSVEAGGGGIEQYF. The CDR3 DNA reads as TGCAGCGTTGAAGCGGGAGGGGGCGGGATCGAGCAGTACTTC.